This TCR beta chain came from a study of T cells expressing NK-cell markers. Study-level information: The TCR beta repertoires originated in sorted CD3+CD56+NKG2C+, CD3+CD56+NKG2C- and CD3+CD56-NKG2C+ T cells. Seven of the eight sequenced donors were classified as HCMV-seropositive, and one was classified as seronegative.

TCRdb reprocessed the 5' RACE reads, keeping one entry per CDR3 protein, no DNA. The table for this sample gives about 550,000 distinct CDR3 sequences. General study results and limits: Four of the donors also had these clonotypes leading their CD3+CD56-NKG2C+ fraction.

CDR1 is MNHEY and CDR2 is SVGAGI in the germline V gene. CDR3 length: 16 amino acids. As to this clonotype: Its matching antigen is unknown.

Sequenced sample: blood T cells: a sorted CD56 or NKG2C T cell subset, CD4+ or CD8+ T cells, or bulk PBMC T cells (not recorded which). This TCR came from a man in his late teens or twenties in good health. This sequence joins TRBV6-5 and TRBJ2-1; TCRdb returns TRBD1, unconfirmable since there is no DNA. CDR3: CASSYSIREQVNEQFF.